The source of this T cell receptor beta chain is a study of metastatic and nonmetastatic thyroid tumors (TCRdb year 2020). At the level of the whole study: Repertoires were compared across peripheral blood and tumor or nodule tissue samples from malignant and benign thyroid patients.

No patient had received any treatment before thyroid surgery. The study retrospectively analysed patient clinical samples collected from about 2012 to 2018 using T-cell receptor beta sequencing. The investigation overall reported the following: In both blood and tumor samples, TCR beta diversity was reported to be significantly higher in malignant tumors than in benign nodules.

Comments on this clone: Its antigen is not yet known. No much larger clonotype is one base removed from it; base qualities were not supplied.

The library was generated by PCR. The sequencer was an Illumina HiSeq 4000. The TCR beta-chain CDR3 region of each patient was profiled by high-throughput sequencing. On the authors' methods: Drawing on CDR3 differences between clinicopathological groups, the researchers built a classifier meant to tell apart patients with distant-metastatic papillary thyroid cancer. To measure repertoire diversity the researchers used the Shannon index, while the Morisita-Horn index served to gauge how similar the tumor and blood repertoires were. The public reads were reanalyzed by TCRdb: fastp trimming at Q25, MiXCR alignment, in-frame beta chains only. TCRdb's processing, not the study's, gives the V and J calls here. The sample table holds about 15,000 clones, of which 3.5% to 4.5% were seen once. The ten most abundant clones make up around a quarter of the sample. The source is a female donor with papillary thyroid cancer or a benign thyroid nodule (not recorded which). Some clones in this sample may be carry-over from other donors' samples. The sequencing sample was made of tumor tissue.

The CDR3 region: CASSLFADRDHEQYF. The bases read TGTGCCAGCAGTTTATTTGCGGACAGGGACCACGAGCAGTACTTC. Recombination linked TRBV27 to TRBJ2-7; 8 central bases correspond to TRBD1. CDR1 and CDR2, looked up from the germline V gene (reference sequence), are MNHEY and SMNVEV. V lost 1 base and J lost 5 bases, and the count of bases not matched to a germline gene is 7. Its CDR3 holds 15 amino acids, cysteine through phenylalanine. Only CDR3 DNA remains: 45 bases, in frame from the first base.